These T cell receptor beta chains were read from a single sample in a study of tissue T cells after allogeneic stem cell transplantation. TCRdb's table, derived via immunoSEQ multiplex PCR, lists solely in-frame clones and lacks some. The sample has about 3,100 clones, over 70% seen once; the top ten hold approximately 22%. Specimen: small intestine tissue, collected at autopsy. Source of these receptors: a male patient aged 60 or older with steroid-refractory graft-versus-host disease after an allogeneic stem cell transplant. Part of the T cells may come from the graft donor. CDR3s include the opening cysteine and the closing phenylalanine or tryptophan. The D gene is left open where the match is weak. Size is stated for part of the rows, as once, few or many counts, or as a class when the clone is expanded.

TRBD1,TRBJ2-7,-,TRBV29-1,CSVHPDRAPGPNRDRKYF,TGCAGCGTTCATCCGGACAGGGCGCCGGGTCCAAACAGGGATCGAAAGTACTTC
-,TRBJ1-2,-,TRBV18,CASSPLLVNYGYTF,TGTGCCAGCTCACCACTGCTGGTGAACTATGGCTACACCTTC
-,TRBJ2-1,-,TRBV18,CASSPMGFGGSYNEQFF,TGTGCCAGCTCACCAATGGGATTTGGGGGCTCCTACAATGAGCAGTTCTTC
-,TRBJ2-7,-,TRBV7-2,CASSTYYEQYF,TGTGCCAGCAGCACGTACTACGAGCAGTACTTC
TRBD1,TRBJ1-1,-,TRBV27,CASSPTLTGVTEAFF,TGTGCCAGCAGTCCTACCTTAACAGGGGTCACTGAAGCTTTCTTT
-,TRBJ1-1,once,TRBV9,CASSAPHGGGGTEAFF,TGTGCCAGCAGCGCCCCCCACGGGGGGGGTGGGACTGAAGCTTTCTTT
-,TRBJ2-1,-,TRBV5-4,CASRGGAVGAHEQFF,TGTGCCAGCCGAGGGGGGGCAGTTGGGGCCCATGAGCAGTTCTTC
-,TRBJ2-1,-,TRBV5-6,CASSLVSSPGEQFF,TGTGCCAGCAGCTTGGTTAGCTCCCCTGGTGAGCAGTTCTTC
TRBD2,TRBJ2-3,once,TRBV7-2,CASSLVVAGDTTDTQYF,TGTGCCAGCAGCTTAGTTGTAGCGGGGGACACCACAGATACGCAGTATTTT
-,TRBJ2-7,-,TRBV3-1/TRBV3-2,CASSHPGSEQYF,TGTGCCAGCAGCCACCCCGGGAGCGAGCAGTACTTC
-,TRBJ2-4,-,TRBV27,CASREGGRAKNIQYF,TGTGCCAGCCGAGAGGGGGGGCGAGCCAAAAACATTCAGTACTTC
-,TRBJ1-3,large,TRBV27,CASRAGHSGNTIYF,TGTGCCAGCAGGGCGGGACACTCTGGAAACACCATATATTTT
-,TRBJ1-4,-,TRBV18,CASSPRRIRENNEKLFF,TGTGCCAGCTCCCCCCGCAGAATCCGTGAGAATAATGAAAAACTGTTTTTT
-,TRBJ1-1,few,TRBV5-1,CASSLQGGTEAFF,TGCGCCAGCAGCTTACAGGGCGGCACTGAAGCTTTCTTT
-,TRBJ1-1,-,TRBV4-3,CASSQFRSTEAFF,TGCGCCAGCAGCCAATTTCGAAGCACTGAAGCTTTCTTT
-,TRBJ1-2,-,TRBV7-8,CASSSQGGLLGYGYTF,TGTGCCAGCAGCTCTCAGGGAGGACTTTTGGGCTATGGCTACACCTTC
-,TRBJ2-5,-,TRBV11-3,CASSLGPQETQYF,TGTGCCAGCAGCTTAGGGCCCCAAGAGACCCAGTACTTC
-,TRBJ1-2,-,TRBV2,CASSEQSGYTF,TGTGCCAGCAGTGAACAGTCTGGCTACACCTTC
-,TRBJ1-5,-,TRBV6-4,CASSEGERQPQHF,TGTGCCAGCAGTGAAGGGGAAAGACAGCCCCAGCATTTT
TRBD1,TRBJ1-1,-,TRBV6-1,CASSEATGGIAFF,TGTGCCAGCAGTGAAGCGACAGGGGGCATAGCTTTCTTT
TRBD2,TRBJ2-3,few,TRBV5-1,CASSFRTSVVTDTQYF,TGCGCCAGCAGCTTTCGGACTAGCGTAGTCACAGATACGCAGTATTTT
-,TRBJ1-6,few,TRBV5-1,CASRWGQNNSPLHF,TGCGCCAGTCGATGGGGCCAGAATAATTCACCCCTCCACTTT
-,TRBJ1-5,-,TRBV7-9,CASSTGDRIQPQHF,TGTGCCAGCAGCACCGGAGATAGGATCCAGCCCCAGCATTTT
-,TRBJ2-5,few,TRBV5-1,CASSLQETQYF,TGCGCCAGCAGCCTCCAAGAGACCCAGTACTTC
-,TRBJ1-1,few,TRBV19,CASSMKGDTEAFF,TGTGCCAGTAGTATGAAAGGAGACACTGAAGCTTTCTTT
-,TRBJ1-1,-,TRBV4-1,CASSLPMGGNTEAFF,TGCGCCAGCAGCCTCCCTATGGGCGGGAACACTGAAGCTTTCTTT
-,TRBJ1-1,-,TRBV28,CASSFVSLRGAFF,TGTGCCAGCAGTTTTGTCTCTCTCCGGGGAGCTTTCTTT
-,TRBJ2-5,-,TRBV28,CASHSTPRRETQYF,TGTGCCAGCCATTCGACCCCCCGGCGGGAGACCCAGTACTTC